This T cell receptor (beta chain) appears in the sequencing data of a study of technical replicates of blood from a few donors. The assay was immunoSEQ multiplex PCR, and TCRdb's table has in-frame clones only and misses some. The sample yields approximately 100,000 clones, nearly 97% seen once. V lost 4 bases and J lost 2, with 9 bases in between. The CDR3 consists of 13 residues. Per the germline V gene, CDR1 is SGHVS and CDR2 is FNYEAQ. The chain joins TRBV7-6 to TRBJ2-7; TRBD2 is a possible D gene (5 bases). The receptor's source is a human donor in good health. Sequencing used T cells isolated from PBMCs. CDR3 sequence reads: CASSSAGPYEQYF. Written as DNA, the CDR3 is TGTGCCAGCAGCTCCGCGGGCCCCTACGAGCAGTACTTC.